This TCR beta chain was documented in a study of blood T cell repertoires in COVID-19. Whole-study context: From the United States, Italy and Spain came samples of acute and convalescent COVID-19.

Germline CDR1 is MNHEY and CDR2 is SVGEGT. The length of the CDR3 is 14 residues. Trimming removed 6 bases from V and 1 base from J, with 12 bases in between. Under the authors' procedure: Quantification of nucleated cells was approximated via reference gene primer amplification. Produced via immunoSEQ multiplex PCR; TCRdb's table is partial and in-frame only. D and trimming were read from the DNA, whereas the V and J calls and clone size are those reported in that table. Here the sample spans under 350,000 clones, more than 85% being singletons. This sequence originates from a man aged 18 to 30 with active or convalescent COVID-19. Sequencing was carried out using peripheral blood. The chain uses TRBV6-2 or TRBV6-3 and TRBJ2-5, with D unresolved. The CDR3 DNA reads TGTGCCAGCAGCCCCCCGAGTCGCCAAGAGACCCAGTACTTC. Protein product: CASSPPSRQETQYF.